These 27 T cell receptor beta chains originate from one sample sequenced in a study of T cells in Graves' hyperthyroidism and ophthalmopathy. TCR beta CDR3 sequences were amplified from RNA transcripts. First-round RT-PCR targeting the TCR CDR3 was performed with the HTBI primer set. TCRdb recomputed calls from the multiplex PCR reads with MiXCR, one row per CDR3 protein. The sample has hundreds of thousands of distinct CDR3 sequences, roughly 15% seen once. The sequenced material came from blood. The receptors stem from a woman between 18 and 29 years old with Graves' hyperthyroidism.

The table lists this clonotype with many counts. The V and J genes are TRBV28 and TRBJ2-7; D possibly corresponds to TRBD1 (5 bases). Trimming stripped 3 bases from V and 5 bases from J, with 14 bases between. The germline gives CDR1 MDHEN, CDR2 SYDVKM. This CDR3 spans 14 amino acids. The CDR3 sequence: CASSLKEGVHEQYF. DNA for the CDR3: TGTGCCAGCAGTTTGAAAGAAGGGGTTCACGAGCAGTACTTC.

Many counts were recorded for this clonotype. Written as DNA, the CDR3 is TGTGCCTGGAGTGCCACCCGCGGGGGTAGCGGGAGGAGAGTGGGAGATACGCAGTATTTT. Translated, it gives CAWSATRGGSGRRVGDTQYF. V is TRBV30 and J is TRBJ2-3; 10 bases line up with TRBD2. Trimming at V came to 1 base and at J to 5 bases, leaving 21 bases not matched to a gene. CDR3 length equals 20 residues. Per germline, CDR1 GTSNPN and CDR2 SVGIG (reference sequence).

There are a few counts of this clonotype. This sequence joins TRBV24-1 and TRBJ2-2; 9 bases are a match to TRBD1. The V and J ends lost 4 bases and 4 bases, in that order; junction bases with no gene match: 6. The germline gives CDR1 KGHDR, CDR2 SFDVKD. The CDR3 covers 16 residues. CDR3 amino acids: CATSDPGQGATGELFF. The CDR3 region has the DNA TGTGCCACCAGTGACCCGGGACAGGGAGCCACCGGGGAGCTGTTTTTT.

This clonotype was picked up many times. The chain carries TRBV11-2 and TRBJ2-7; TRBD2 aligns across 9 bases. From germline, CDR1 is SGHAT and CDR2 FQNNGV. This CDR3 region has 16 residues. The trim removed 5 bases at V and 2 bases at J, leaving 10 bases unmatched. CDR3 in amino acids: CASSALEAGGPYEQYF. CDR3 coding DNA: TGTGCCAGCAGCGCCCTCGAAGCGGGAGGTCCCTACGAGCAGTACTTC.

This clonotype was seen more than once but under ten times. Germline and junction disagree at one end, which may indicate a read error. The genes are TRBV7-3 and TRBJ2-1, with TRBD2 matching over 11 bases. CDR3 size: 16 residues. The germline gives CDR1 SGHTA, CDR2 FQGTGA. CDR3 sequence: CASSLTGTSGDNEQLF. CDR3 nucleotides: TGTGCCAGCAGCTTAACCGGGACTAGCGGTGACAATGAGCAGCTCTTC.

This clonotype was detected ten times or more. The rearrangement uses TRBV12-3 or TRBV12-4 and TRBJ1-4; 10 bases agree with TRBD1. The trim removed 3 bases at V and 8 bases at J, leaving 9 bases unmatched. The CDR3 sequence is 16 residues long. The CDR3, as DNA: TGTGCCAGCAGTTTGGGACAGGGGATGGCGGACGAAAAACTGTTTTTT. Translated: CASSLGQGMADEKLFF.

Ten or more counts support this clonotype. This chain connects TRBV20-1 to TRBJ2-7; perhaps TRBD1 as D (5 bases). Germline V gives CDR1 DFQATT, CDR2 SNEGSKA (reference sequence). The CDR3 consists of 13 residues. V was clipped by 1 base and J by 3 bases, with 10 bases between them. The CDR3 region has the DNA TGCAGTGCTAGAGTGGCAGGGCTCTACGAGCAGTACTTC. Encoded protein: CSARVAGLYEQYF.

This clonotype showed up many times. J is TRBJ1-1 and V is TRBV9; TRBD1 might be the D (6 bases). Germline V CDR1 and CDR2: SGDLS, YYNGEE. V lost 3 bases and J 5 bases, leaving 17 bases between the germline ends. This CDR3 is 15 amino acids long. The CDR3 nucleotides are TGTGCCAGCAGCGCCCGAGGGGGAGGTGAGACTGAAGCTTTCTTT. It translates to CASSARGGGETEAFF. The full variable domain, in which reference TRBV9 and TRBJ1-1 provide the parts outside the CDR3, is DSGVTQTPKHLITATGQRVTLRCSPRSGDLSVYWYQQSLDQGLQFLIQYYNGEERAKGNILERFSAQQFPDLHSELNLSSLELGDSALYFCASSARGGGETEAFFGQGTRLTVV.

The chain combines TRBV4-3 with TRBJ2-1, with a tentative D call TRBD2 (7 bases). Trimming took 4 bases from V and 4 from J, leaving 14 bases between them. The CDR3 is 15 residues long. Germline V gene lookup returns CDR1 LGHNA and CDR2 YSLEER. The CDR3 protein is CASSLWTAGYNEQFF. As DNA, the CDR3 is TGCGCCAGCAGCCTCTGGACAGCGGGGTACAATGAGCAGTTCTTC.

This clonotype was seen a handful of times. The chain joins TRBV6-1 to TRBJ2-1; D is perhaps TRBD1 or TRBD2 (6 bases each). The CDR3 spans 12 residues. V was trimmed by 11 bases and J by 6 bases, leaving 14 bases between them. CDR1 MNHNS and CDR2 SASEGT come from the germline V gene. The CDR3 nucleotides are TGTGCCTCACATAGGGGGGCCAATGAGCAGTTCTTC. Protein sequence: CASHRGANEQFF.

This clonotype was observed many times. The V and J genes are TRBV4-3 and TRBJ2-7, with 10 nucleotides matching TRBD2. This CDR3 is built from 18 residues. Per the germline V gene, CDR1 is LGHNA and CDR2 is YSLEER. V dropped 0 bases and J dropped 4; count of bases not matched to a gene: 12. Here the CDR3 DNA reads TGCGCCAGCAGCCAAGAGAGTTGGCTAGCGGGAGTAGTATACGAGCAGTACTTC. Protein: CASSQESWLAGVVYEQYF.

V usage is TRBV5-6 and J usage is TRBJ1-1, with 11 bases aligning to TRBD1. V lost 3 bases and J lost 5; bases outside the gene matches: 6. Germline loops: CDR1 SGHDT, CDR2 YYEEEE. The CDR3 has 15 residues. The CDR3 region is CASSWGQGVKTEAFF. CDR3 in DNA: TGTGCCAGCAGCTGGGGACAGGGGGTTAAAACTGAAGCTTTCTTT.

This clonotype was seen repeatedly, ten times or more. The chain combines TRBV6-1 with TRBJ1-2, with D uncertain. CDR3 length equals 15 residues. Germline CDR1 and CDR2: MNHNS and SASEGT. Trimming took 0 bases from V and 2 from J, leaving 10 bases between them. CDR3 protein: CASSEALLGNYGYTF. CDR3 in DNA: TGTGCCAGCAGTGAAGCGCTTCTGGGGAACTATGGCTACACCTTC.

In this sample, this clonotype turned up many times. J is TRBJ2-1 and V is TRBV3-1, with a tentative D call TRBD1 (6 bases). Trimming cost V 4 bases and J 12 bases, with 16 bases left between them. The CDR3 runs 13 residues. Germline assignment: CDR1 LGHDT and CDR2 YNNKEL (reference sequence). The CDR3 bases are TGTGCCAGCAGCCTTAACCCGGCAGGGGTGCAGTTCTTC. Residues: CASSLNPAGVQFF.

This clonotype was counted at least ten times. This chain joins TRBV18 and TRBJ2-3; D uncertain. This CDR3 has 12 amino acids. Germline CDR1 and CDR2: KGHSH and LQKENI. The ends were cut back, 4 bases at V and 4 bases at J, with 6 bases in the middle. The CDR3 bases are TGTGCCAGCTCACGGGCGGCAGATACGCAGTATTTT. This codes for CASSRAADTQYF.

This clonotype was detected only a few times. V is TRBV28 and J is TRBJ2-7; perhaps TRBD2 as D (6 bases). This CDR3 has 14 residues. The V end was cut by 5 bases, the J end by 2 bases, with 13 bases between. CDR1 is MDHEN and CDR2 is SYDVKM in the germline V gene. In nucleotides, the CDR3 is TGTGCCAGCAGTCCGGTGGGGGGTACCTACGAGCAGTACTTC. Translating gives CASSPVGGTYEQYF.

At least ten counts were recorded for this clonotype. The rearrangement links TRBV2 to TRBJ1-1, with D tentatively TRBD1 (6 bases). CDR1 SNHLY and CDR2 FYNNEI come from the germline V gene. Trimming shortened V by 6 bases and J by 3 bases, and 14 bases separated the two germline ends. CDR3 length equals 14 residues. The CDR3 region is CASRPSTGYTEAFF. CDR3 coding DNA: TGTGCCAGCAGACCCTCGACAGGCTACACTGAAGCTTTCTTT.

This clonotype was observed many times. The chain is built from TRBV20-1 and TRBJ1-5, with unresolved D. V lost 1 base and J 5 bases, leaving 9 bases between the germline ends. CDR1 is DFQATT and CDR2 is SNEGSKA in the germline V gene (reference sequence). The CDR3 loop spans 13 amino acids. CDR3 residues: CSARAETDQPQHF. The DNA of the CDR3 is TGCAGTGCTAGAGCGGAAACGGATCAGCCCCAGCATTTT.

The chain is built from TRBV27 and TRBJ2-4; D is possibly TRBD1 or TRBD2 (6 bases each). The CDR3 consists of 16 residues. Trimming removed 4 bases from V and 0 bases from J, with 13 bases in between. Looked up from germline, CDR1 is MNHEY and CDR2 is SMNVEV (reference sequence). This CDR3 reads CASSSFGGLAKNIQYF. CDR3 in DNA: TGTGCCAGCAGTTCCTTTGGGGGGCTAGCCAAAAACATTCAGTACTTC.

This clonotype was observed at least ten times. The genes are TRBV20-1 and TRBJ2-7, with 13 bases matching TRBD2. CDR1 is DFQATT and CDR2 is SNEGSKA in the germline V gene (reference sequence). The CDR3 length is 15 residues. The ends lost 0 bases at V and 5 bases at J; junction bases unmatched: 4. The CDR3 here is CSARDPTSGRHEQYF. As DNA, the CDR3 is TGCAGTGCTAGAGATCCGACTAGCGGGAGGCACGAGCAGTACTTC.

This clonotype was seen more than once but under ten times. The rearrangement uses TRBV20-1 and TRBJ2-7, with 7 nucleotides matching TRBD2. The germline V gene encodes CDR1 DFQATT and CDR2 SNEGSKA (reference sequence). The V gene end was trimmed by 6 bases and the J gene end by 5 bases; junction bases not matched to a gene: 10. This CDR3 is built from 13 residues. CDR3: CSAGGRGKDEQYF. As DNA, the CDR3 is TGCAGTGCGGGGGGGAGAGGGAAAGACGAGCAGTACTTC.

The chain is built from TRBV28 and TRBJ2-6, with D possibly matching TRBD2 (6 bases). The V gene's germline CDR1 is MDHEN and CDR2 SYDVKM. This CDR3 comprises 18 residues. V gave up 2 bases and J gave up 0 bases, with 14 bases separating them. CDR3 nucleotides: TGTGCCAGCAGTTTAGGCCCGGGACTGGTCTCTGGGGCCAACGTCCTGACTTTC. It encodes CASSLGPGLVSGANVLTF.

This clonotype has just a few counts. At one boundary the junction diverges from the germline segment, which might be a read error. The rearrangement joins TRBV14 to TRBJ2-7; D remains unclear. CDR1 SGHDN and CDR2 FVKESK come from the germline V gene. This CDR3 region has 14 residues. The DNA for the CDR3 is TGTGCCAGCAGTCCGACCGAAAGCTCCTACGAGCGGTACTTC. Its protein is CASSPTESSYERYF. The entire variable domain, with the rest obtained from reference TRBV14 and TRBJ2-7, is as follows: EAGVTQFPSHSVIEKGQTVTLRCDPISGHDNLYWYRRVMGKEIKFLLHFVKESKQDESGMPNNRFLAERTGGTYSTLKVQPAELEDSGVYFCASSPTESSYERYFGPGTRLTVT.

This chain joins TRBV19 and TRBJ2-3, with unresolved D. The CDR3 extends over 13 amino acids. V dropped 5 bases and J dropped 5 bases, with 11 bases sitting between them. The germline V gene encodes CDR1 LNHDA and CDR2 SQIVND (reference sequence). CDR3 amino acids: CASSPRIQDTQYF. The CDR3 nucleotides are TGTGCCAGTAGTCCGCGAATTCAAGATACGCAGTATTTT.

This clonotype came up many times. This rearrangement joins TRBV12-3 or TRBV12-4 to TRBJ2-2; maybe TRBD1 (6 bases). The germline V and J ends were trimmed by 4 bases and 4 bases, with 13 bases remaining between them. There are 15 residues in the CDR3. The DNA of the CDR3 is TGTGCCAGCAGTTCCTACAGGGTTCGCACCGGGGAGCTGTTTTTT. Its translation: CASSSYRVRTGELFF.

The genes are TRBV7-9 and TRBJ1-2; D remains ambiguous. V dropped 1 base and J dropped 4 bases, with 7 bases sitting between them. Germline V gene data show CDR1 as SEHNR and CDR2 as FQNEAQ (reference sequence). The CDR3 is 13 residues long. CDR3 in amino acids: CASSLVWFYGYTF. Here the CDR3 DNA reads TGTGCCAGCAGCTTAGTATGGTTCTATGGCTACACCTTC.

This clonotype has only a few counts. The chain uses TRBV6-1 and TRBJ1-3, with no clear D. This CDR3 spans 14 amino acids. The V gene lost 10 bases and the J gene lost 0 bases, with 13 bases spanning the gap. Germline V gives CDR1 MNHNS, CDR2 SASEGT. The CDR3 loop is CAISLSSSGNTIYF. The CDR3 DNA sequence: TGTGCCATCTCTTTGTCGAGCTCTGGAAACACCATATATTTT.